The 17 T cell receptor beta chains below were found in one sample sequenced in a study of blood T cells in healthy people across ages. Then a second PCR, running roughly 7 to 12 cycles, was carried out with a sample-barcoded 5' primer and a J-beta primer mix. A single record per CDR3 protein comes from TCRdb applying MiXCR to the 5' RACE reads. The sample lists around 280,000 distinct CDR3 sequences, 25% to 30% seen once, with approximately 28% in the top ten. What was sequenced was blood. The origin of the receptors is an older woman in good health.

This clonotype was observed a handful of times. The V call is TRBV7-8, the J call TRBJ1-4; D perhaps matches TRBD1 (5 bases). Trimming left V 1 base short and J 8 bases short, with 11 bases between. The CDR3 is 14 residues long. Germline V gene lookup returns CDR1 SGHVS and CDR2 FQNEAQ. The CDR3 protein is CASSLEGRDEKLFF. Here the CDR3 DNA reads TGTGCCAGCAGCTTAGAGGGACGGGACGAAAAACTGTTTTTT.

This clonotype was counted between two and nine times. The chain links TRBV28 to TRBJ2-7; a weak D match, TRBD2 (5 bases). Trimming shortened V by 11 bases and J by 1 base, and 12 bases separated the two germline ends. From germline, CDR1 is MDHEN and CDR2 SYDVKM. This CDR3 comprises 12 residues. The CDR3 coding sequence is TGTGCCGTAGTGGGAGTTTCCTACGAGCAGTACTTC. This gives the protein CAVVGVSYEQYF.

The J gene is TRBJ2-5, the V gene TRBV20-1, with a weak D call TRBD2 (6 bases). The CDR3 sequence is 17 residues long. V lost 0 bases and J lost 7, with 24 bases in between. Germline V gene sequence: CDR1 DFQATT, CDR2 SNEGSKA (reference sequence). This chain's CDR3 is CSAREGGVRLAEGTQYF. The DNA of the CDR3 is TGCAGTGCTAGAGAGGGGGGAGTGAGGCTAGCCGAAGGGACCCAGTACTTC.

There are a few counts of this clonotype. The chain employs TRBV25-1 and TRBJ2-5; 13 nucleotides align to TRBD2. The J call may be wrong; the DNA end is better matched by TRBJ2-7. This CDR3 is built from 16 residues. Germline loops: CDR1 MGHDK, CDR2 SYGVNS. Here the CDR3 reads CASSASGLAGTYEQYF. DNA of the CDR3: TGTGCCAGCAGTGCCTCGGGACTAGCGGGGACCTACGAGCAGTACTTC.

V usage is TRBV9 and J usage is TRBJ2-1, with D perhaps matching TRBD1 or TRBD2 (5 bases each). The germline gives CDR1 SGDLS, CDR2 YYNGEE. V lost 0 bases and J 9 bases, leaving 16 bases between the germline ends. This CDR3 region has 15 residues. CDR3 nucleotides: TGTGCCAGCAGCGTAGGGCAGGGACCCCGAACTGAGCAGTTCTTC. This codes for CASSVGQGPRTEQFF.

This clonotype was detected a few times. The rearrangement links TRBV28 to TRBJ1-2; perhaps TRBD1 as D (6 bases). The CDR3 is 12 residues long. CDR1 and CDR2 (germline): MDHEN, SYDVKM. V was pared by 6 bases and J by 4 bases, with 9 bases between. CDR3 DNA: TGTGCCAGCAGCGAGGGGGGCTATGGCTACACCTTC. It encodes CASSEGGYGYTF.

The chain couples TRBV2 to TRBJ1-4; unclear D gene. The CDR3 has 14 residues. Germline CDR1 is SNHLY and CDR2 is FYNNEI. The V end lost 1 base, the J end lost 6 bases, and 9 bases lay between the germline ends. CDR3 in DNA: TGTGCCAGCAGTGAAGACCGTTTGGATGAAAAACTGTTTTTT. Translated, it gives CASSEDRLDEKLFF.

The rearrangement joins TRBV5-1 to TRBJ2-1, with 12 bases fitting TRBD2. This CDR3 contains 15 residues. Germline lookup yields CDR1 SGHRS and CDR2 YFSETQ. The ends lost 0 bases at V and 8 bases at J; junction bases unmatched: 3. The CDR3 DNA is TGCGCCAGCAGCTTGGTGACTAGCGGGAGCTATGAGCAGTTCTTC. Amino acids: CASSLVTSGSYEQFF.

This clonotype came up a few times. J is TRBJ2-5 and V is TRBV28; D possibly corresponds to TRBD1 (6 bases). The J call is doubtful: the DNA matches TRBJ2-7 better. CDR1 is MDHEN, CDR2 SYDVKM, per germline. The CDR3 totals 17 residues. DNA for the CDR3: TGTGCCAGCAGTCCCTCCACTTACAGGGCGAGCTCCTACGAGCAGTACTTC. This encodes CASSPSTYRASSYEQYF.

This clonotype appeared a few times. The chain employs TRBV7-9 and TRBJ2-7; TRBD2 matches at 10 bases. Germline V lookup: CDR1 SEHNR, CDR2 FQNEAQ (reference sequence). The CDR3 covers 14 residues. Germline trimming cut 5 bases from V and 9 bases from J; bases unmatched to any gene: 10. CDR3 region: CASSTGTSVVGQYF. The CDR3 DNA reads as TGTGCCAGCAGCACCGGGACTAGCGTCGTCGGGCAGTACTTC.

This clonotype was observed a few times. The chain is built from TRBV12-3 or TRBV12-4 and TRBJ1-6, with no clear D. Trimming left V 1 base short and J 5 bases short, with 6 bases between. This CDR3 is built from 14 residues. The CDR3 here is CASSLVLNNSPLHF. CDR3 coding DNA: TGTGCCAGCAGTTTAGTCCTCAATAATTCACCCCTCCACTTT.

The rearrangement uses TRBV4-2 and TRBJ2-5, with 9 bases that match TRBD2. The J call is uncertain, as TRBJ2-7 better fits the DNA end. The CDR3 consists of 15 residues. Germline loops: CDR1 LGHNA, CDR2 YNFKEQ. CDR3 sequence reads: CASSQDSGSDYEQYF. Here the CDR3 DNA reads TGTGCCAGCAGCCAAGATAGCGGGAGTGACTACGAGCAGTACTTC.

The J gene is TRBJ1-2, the V gene TRBV9, with 8 bases aligning to TRBD1. Germline assignment: CDR1 SGDLS and CDR2 YYNGEE. V dropped 0 bases and J dropped 2; count of bases not matched to a gene: 6. CDR3 length: 16 amino acids. As DNA, the CDR3 is TGTGCCAGCAGCGTAGACGCAGGGGGCGCGAACTATGGCTACACCTTC. This sequence encodes CASSVDAGGANYGYTF.

This clonotype showed up many times. The J gene is TRBJ1-5, the V gene TRBV28; the D is unclear. Germline CDR1 reads MDHEN; CDR2 reads SYDVKM. Deletions cut 6 bases from V and 1 base from J, with 16 bases between. The CDR3 is 16 amino acids. CDR3 coding DNA: TGTGCCAGCAGAGGTATCGCAGGAGGGAGCAATCAGCCCCAGCATTTT. Amino acids: CASRGIAGGSNQPQHF. Looking up the rest from reference TRBV28 and TRBJ1-5 gives the full variable domain: DVKVTQSSRYLVKRTGEKVFLECVQDMDHENMFWYRQDPGLGLRLIYFSYDVKMKEKGDIPEGYSVSREKKERFSLILESASTNQTSMYLCASRGIAGGSNQPQHFGDGTRLSIL.

The chain couples TRBV6-1 to TRBJ2-7; D call uncertain. Trimming pared 11 bases from V and 3 bases from J, leaving 20 bases between. From germline, CDR1 is MNHNS and CDR2 SASEGT. There are 14 residues in the CDR3. This chain's CDR3 is CAASRWASLYEQYF. The CDR3 region has the DNA TGTGCCGCTTCAAGATGGGCATCGCTCTACGAGCAGTACTTC.

This clonotype was detected only a few times. V and J are TRBV29-1 and TRBJ2-5; TRBD1 matches 8 bases. The CDR3 has 11 residues. The germline CDR1 and CDR2 sequences are SQVTM and ANQGSEA. V lost 7 bases, J lost 7 bases, and 5 bases stayed unmatched. The CDR3 region is CSEGTGGTQYF. In DNA, the CDR3 is TGCAGCGAGGGGACAGGAGGGACCCAGTACTTC.

This clonotype was seen more than once but under ten times. This chain joins TRBV5-1 and TRBJ2-7; 7 bases are shared with TRBD2. Germline V gene sequence: CDR1 SGHRS, CDR2 YFSETQ. V lost 1 base and J lost 2; bases outside the gene matches: 12. The CDR3 sequence is 17 residues long. The chain's CDR3 is CASSLLSQASGTYEQYF. The CDR3, as DNA: TGCGCCAGCAGCTTGTTATCCCAGGCTAGCGGCACCTACGAGCAGTACTTC.